The rows below give T cell receptor beta chains drawn from one sample of a study of T-cell memory formation after mild COVID-19. Using its own MiXCR run on the 5' RACE reads, TCRdb lists one record per CDR3 protein. The sample has 150,000 or so distinct CDR3 sequences; around 25% are singletons. The sequencing input was PBMCs or a T cell subset sorted from them (not recorded which). These receptors were obtained from an adult woman who had mild COVID-19 (a few samples of this study predate the infection). Cell type and time point are not known. Each CDR3 is given with its conserved first and last residue. D genes are given only for firm matches. A row's size may be missing; if present it is once, few, many or a size class.

v_call,clone_size,j_call,d_call,cdr3_aa,cdr3_nt
TRBV30,NA,TRBJ2-1,TRBD2,CAWSIAGGMDEQFF,TGTGCCTGGAGCATAGCGGGGGGGATGGATGAGCAGTTCTTC
TRBV10-3,few,TRBJ1-1,NA,CAISEGENTEAFF,TGTGCCATCAGTGAAGGGGAGAACACTGAAGCTTTCTTT
TRBV7-8,NA,TRBJ2-5,TRBD1,CASSLGQGVAETQYF,TGTGCCAGCAGCTTAGGACAGGGGGTAGCAGAGACCCAGTACTTC
TRBV7-9,NA,TRBJ2-1,NA,CASSFPGEGNEQFF,TGTGCCAGCAGCTTCCCGGGAGAGGGAAATGAGCAGTTCTTC
TRBV30,NA,TRBJ2-2,NA,CAWSVREDTGELFF,TGTGCCTGGAGTGTACGTGAGGATACCGGGGAGCTGTTTTTT
TRBV18,NA,TRBJ2-1,NA,CATSPQGEQFF,TGTGCCACCTCCCCACAGGGTGAGCAGTTCTTC
TRBV7-6,many,TRBJ1-1,TRBD1,CASSSGQGNTEAFF,TGTGCCAGCAGCTCGGGACAGGGGAACACTGAAGCTTTCTTT
TRBV9,few,TRBJ2-1,NA,CASSPRGPNEQFF,TGTGCCAGCAGCCCCCGGGGGCCCAATGAGCAGTTCTTC
TRBV9,few,TRBJ1-6,NA,CASGGGDYSPLHF,TGTGCCAGCGGAGGTGGGGACTATTCACCCCTCCACTTT
TRBV5-1,few,TRBJ2-1,TRBD2,CASSSGLAGGPYHSEQFF,TGCGCCAGCAGCTCGGGACTAGCGGGAGGGCCATACCACAGTGAGCAGTTCTTC
TRBV27,few,TRBJ2-1,NA,CASSFGAREQFF,TGTGCCAGCAGTTTCGGGGCCCGTGAGCAGTTCTTC
TRBV9,NA,TRBJ2-7,NA,CASSPRDAKYEQYF,TGTGCCAGCAGCCCCCGGGACGCAAAGTACGAGCAGTACTTC
TRBV6-4,NA,TRBJ2-5,TRBD2,CASSETCGLAGGRETQYF,TGTGCCAGCAGTGAAACCTGCGGACTAGCGGGAGGGCGAGAGACCCAGTACTTC
TRBV12-3/TRBV12-4,few,TRBJ1-2,NA,CASSLDSGGYGYTF,TGTGCCAGCAGTTTAGACTCAGGCGGCTATGGCTACACCTTC
TRBV27,NA,TRBJ1-6,NA,CASSLSEEYNSPLHF,TGTGCCAGCAGCCTCTCCGAGGAGTATAATTCACCCCTCCACTTT
TRBV20-1,few,TRBJ2-3,NA,CSALGPANTDTQYF,TGCAGTGCTCTGGGACCGGCGAACACAGATACGCAGTATTTT
TRBV27,NA,TRBJ2-7,NA,CASSIRTGYEQYF,TGTGCCAGCAGTATCCGGACGGGGTACGAGCAGTACTTC
TRBV19,NA,TRBJ1-4,NA,CASSISGLRGTNEKLFF,TGTGCCAGTAGTATCTCGGGACTGCGGGGTACTAATGAAAAACTGTTTTTT
TRBV27,NA,TRBJ1-1,NA,CASSIREGGTEAFF,TGTGCCAGCAGTATACGGGAGGGAGGGACTGAAGCTTTCTTT
TRBV9,NA,TRBJ2-6,NA,CASSVARAWSSGANVLTF,TGTGCCAGCAGCGTGGCAAGAGCTTGGTCCTCCGGGGCCAACGTCCTGACTTTC
TRBV9,NA,TRBJ2-3,NA,CASSVEATPSTDTQYF,TGTGCCAGCAGCGTAGAGGCAACCCCTAGCACAGATACGCAGTATTTT
TRBV29-1,few,TRBJ1-4,TRBD1,CSVTAGQGSEKLFF,TGCAGCGTTACAGCGGGACAGGGAAGCGAAAAACTGTTTTTT
TRBV29-1,NA,TRBJ2-2,NA,CSVVRGAGELFF,TGCAGCGTTGTTAGGGGAGCGGGGGAGCTGTTTTTT
TRBV21-1,few,TRBJ1-1,NA,CATPQGNTEAFF,TGTGCCACCCCGCAGGGGAACACTGAAGCTTTCTTT
TRBV6-5,NA,TRBJ1-2,TRBD1,CASSDGQGFSYTF,TGTGCCAGCAGCGACGGACAGGGGTTTAGCTACACCTTC
TRBV9,few,TRBJ2-1,TRBD2,CASSVWSGGAYNEQFF,TGTGCCAGCAGCGTATGGAGCGGGGGGGCCTACAATGAGCAGTTCTTC
TRBV4-1,NA,TRBJ2-1,NA,CASSRARGSYNEQFF,TGCGCCAGCAGCCGGGCCAGGGGTTCCTACAATGAGCAGTTCTTC
TRBV5-6,few,TRBJ2-7,TRBD2,CASSLATSGRSYEQYF,TGTGCCAGCAGCTTGGCGACTAGCGGGAGATCCTACGAGCAGTACTTC
TRBV11-3,medium-sized,TRBJ2-7,TRBD2,CASSHGLAGGPGYEQYF,TGTGCCAGCAGCCACGGCCTAGCGGGAGGGCCAGGCTACGAGCAGTACTTC
TRBV5-1,few,TRBJ2-7,NA,CASSSAHSYEQYF,TGCGCCAGCAGCTCCGCACATTCCTACGAGCAGTACTTC
TRBV6-2/TRBV6-3,NA,TRBJ1-1,TRBD1,CASSYSGTGGRTEAFF,TGTGCCAGCAGTTATTCCGGGACAGGGGGCAGGACTGAAGCTTTCTTT
TRBV29-1,few,TRBJ1-2,TRBD1,CSVRTGDDYGYTF,TGCAGCGTCAGGACAGGGGATGACTATGGCTACACCTTC
TRBV27,few,TRBJ1-5,NA,CASSPFDLGQPQHF,TGTGCCAGCAGTCCCTTCGACCTGGGTCAGCCCCAGCATTTT
TRBV16,NA,TRBJ2-7,NA,CASSPQTGLSEQYF,TGTGCCAGCAGCCCCCAGACAGGTTTATCCGAGCAGTACTTC
TRBV6-2/TRBV6-3,once,TRBJ1-1,NA,CASRPQGNTEAFF,TGTGCCAGCAGGCCACAGGGGAACACTGAAGCTTTCTTT
TRBV12-3/TRBV12-4,NA,TRBJ2-7,TRBD1,CASSPGTATYF,TGTGCCAGCAGCCCCGGGACAGCAACGTACTTC
TRBV29-1,NA,TRBJ1-2,NA,CSVEDKGDYGYTF,TGCAGCGTTGAAGATAAAGGGGACTATGGCTACACCTTC
TRBV10-3,few,TRBJ2-7,TRBD2,CAISRLAGEDEQYF,TGTGCCATCAGTCGACTAGCGGGAGAGGACGAGCAGTACTTC
TRBV28,NA,TRBJ2-7,NA,CASRLAGWNSYEQYF,TGTGCCAGCAGGTTAGCAGGTTGGAATTCCTACGAGCAGTACTTC
TRBV7-2,NA,TRBJ2-1,NA,CASSREPGYRVEQFF,TGTGCCAGCAGCCGTGAACCGGGGTACCGAGTTGAGCAGTTCTTC
TRBV6-2/TRBV6-3,NA,TRBJ1-1,TRBD1,CASSDDRVLTEAFF,TGTGCCAGCAGTGACGACAGGGTTCTAACTGAAGCTTTCTTT
TRBV9,few,TRBJ2-2,TRBD1,CASRTGGLTSGELFF,TGTGCCAGCAGGACAGGGGGATTAACGTCCGGGGAGCTGTTTTTT
TRBV7-9,few,TRBJ2-7,TRBD2,CASSLLAGENEQYF,TGTGCCAGCAGCTTACTAGCGGGAGAGAACGAGCAGTACTTC
TRBV29-1,few,TRBJ2-1,TRBD1,CSVVDRGSNEQFF,TGCAGCGTGGTCGACAGGGGGTCCAATGAGCAGTTCTTC
TRBV9,NA,TRBJ1-5,NA,CASSARSDGPYSNQPQHF,TGTGCCAGCAGCGCCCGTTCAGATGGGCCCTATAGCAATCAGCCCCAGCATTTT
TRBV7-2,few,TRBJ1-1,NA,CASSLLPPARTEAFF,TGTGCCAGCAGCTTACTACCCCCCGCGCGCACTGAAGCTTTCTTT
TRBV5-1,NA,TRBJ1-2,TRBD1,CASSLITGGSDGYTF,TGCGCCAGCAGCTTGATTACAGGGGGGTCCGATGGCTACACCTTC
TRBV7-9,many,TRBJ2-7,NA,CASRPNPGTYEQYF,TGTGCCAGCAGACCTAACCCCGGGACCTACGAGCAGTACTTC